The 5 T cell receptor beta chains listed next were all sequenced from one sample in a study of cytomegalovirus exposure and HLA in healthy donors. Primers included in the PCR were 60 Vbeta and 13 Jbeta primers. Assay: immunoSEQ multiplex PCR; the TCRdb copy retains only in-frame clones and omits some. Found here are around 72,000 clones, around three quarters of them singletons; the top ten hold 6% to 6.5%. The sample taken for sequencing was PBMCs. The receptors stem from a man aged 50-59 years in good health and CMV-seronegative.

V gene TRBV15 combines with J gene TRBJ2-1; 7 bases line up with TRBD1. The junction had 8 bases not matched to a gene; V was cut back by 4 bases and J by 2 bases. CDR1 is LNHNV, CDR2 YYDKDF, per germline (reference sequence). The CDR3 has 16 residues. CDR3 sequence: CATSKPSGTAYNEQFF. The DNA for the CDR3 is TGTGCCACCAGCAAACCCTCCGGGACAGCCTACAATGAGCAGTTCTTC.

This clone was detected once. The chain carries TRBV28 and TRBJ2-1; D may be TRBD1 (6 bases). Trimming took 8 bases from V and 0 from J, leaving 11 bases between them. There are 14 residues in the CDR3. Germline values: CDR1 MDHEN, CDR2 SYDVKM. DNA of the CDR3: TGTGCCAGCTGGGGGCCTAGCTCCTACAATGAGCAGTTCTTC. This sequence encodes CASWGPSSYNEQFF.

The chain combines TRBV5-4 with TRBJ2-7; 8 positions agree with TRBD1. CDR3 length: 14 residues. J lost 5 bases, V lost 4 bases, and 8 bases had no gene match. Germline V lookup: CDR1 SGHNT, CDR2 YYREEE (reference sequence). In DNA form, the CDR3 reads TGTGCCAGCAGCCACAAGACAGGGGTCCACGAGCAGTACTTC. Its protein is CASSHKTGVHEQYF.

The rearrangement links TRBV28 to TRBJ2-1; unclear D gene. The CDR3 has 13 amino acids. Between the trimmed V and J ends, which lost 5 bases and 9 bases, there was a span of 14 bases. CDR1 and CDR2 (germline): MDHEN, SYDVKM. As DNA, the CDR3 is TGTGCCAGCAGTCCCTCCGGAAGGAGTGAGCAGTTCTTC. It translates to CASSPSGRSEQFF.

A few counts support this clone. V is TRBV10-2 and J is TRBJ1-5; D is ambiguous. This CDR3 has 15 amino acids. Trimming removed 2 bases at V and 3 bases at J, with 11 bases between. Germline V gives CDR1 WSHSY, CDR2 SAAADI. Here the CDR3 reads CASSETAALNQPQHF. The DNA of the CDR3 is TGCGCCAGCAGTGAGACAGCCGCGCTCAATCAGCCCCAGCATTTT.